This T cell receptor (beta chain) was captured by sequencing in a study of identical twins. Study-level points and caveats: A lower insertion count was a feature of abundant cord blood beta clonotypes, with no such feature in memory repertoires. Out-of-frame alpha sequences shared by twins were enriched for low generation probability.

This clonotype was observed many times. What it recognizes is unknown. The V gene's germline CDR1 is SGHAT and CDR2 FQNNGV. V lost 4 bases and J 1 base, leaving 16 bases between the germline ends. This CDR3 comprises 17 residues. TCRdb fed the 5' RACE reads into MiXCR, producing one record per CDR3 protein. The table includes 700,000 or so distinct CDR3 sequences, approximately 21% detected once. This same sample was also taken into another study, of T cells expressing NK-cell markers. That investigation notes: Most of the eight sequenced donors tested HCMV-seropositive; one tested seronegative. In 5 to 7 donors, dominant CD3+CD56+NKG2C+ clones formed roughly 1.0-8% of CD8+ cells.

Input material: PBMCs. The rearrangement joins TRBV11-2 to TRBJ2-2; D unresolved. The clonotype was recovered from a woman aged 18-29 years in good health. The CDR3 DNA sequence: TGTGCCAGCAGCTCCCTAAGGCTAAGGCAGAACACCGGGGAGCTGTTTTTT. It yields the protein CASSSLRLRQNTGELFF.